This T cell receptor (beta chain) was captured in a study of T cell responses to AZD1222 COVID-19 vaccine. As to this clone: Its specificity is unknown.

Whole-study results and caveats: Clonal diversity was possibly underestimated; the donors were predominantly white British and more often female. Two AZD1222 administrations were followed by greater Spike-specific TCR breadth and depth. In all cases, repertoires were sampled only after the peak T cell response.

Assay used: immunoSEQ multiplex PCR; TCRdb lists only in-frame clones, some missing. The sample has 150,000 to 160,000 clones; about 88% are singletons. The source material was peripheral blood, sampled on day 0 of AZD1222 vaccination. The sequence was obtained from an adult in good health.

The DNA of the CDR3 is TGTGCCAGCAGGTCGCAGGGGGCGGATGAAAAACTGTTTTTT. Translated: CASRSQGADEKLFF. The V gene is TRBV28, the J gene TRBJ1-4, with TRBD1 matching over 8 bases. The J segment lost 6 bases and the V segment lost 6 bases, leaving 6 bases of the junction unmatched. Per the germline V gene, CDR1 is MDHEN and CDR2 is SYDVKM. The CDR3 length is 14 residues.